The rows below give T cell receptor beta chains drawn from one sample of a study of cytomegalovirus exposure and HLA in healthy donors. Profiling relied on immunoSEQ multiplex PCR, and the TCRdb table lists in-frame clones only, not all of them. The data contain 150,000 to 200,000 clones, around nine tenths of them singletons. Source material: PBMCs. All receptors derive from a young man in good health and CMV-seronegative. The CDR3 runs from the conserved cysteine through the conserved F or W. Fields, in order: J gene, clone size, V gene, D gene, CDR3 protein, CDR3 DNA. A D gene is named only where the DNA matches it firmly. Expanded clones get a size class; other rows say once, few or many, or leave the size out.

TRBJ2-2	-	TRBV2	TRBD2	CAAFSGDNGELFF	TGTGCCGCCTTTAGCGGGGATAACGGGGAGCTGTTTTTT
TRBJ1-3	once	TRBV10-3	TRBD1	CAISETRDRGQGNTIYF	TGTGCCATCAGTGAGACGCGGGACAGGGGGCAAGGAAACACCATATATTTT
TRBJ1-4	-	TRBV2	TRBD1	CASSEIRGANEKLFF	TGTGCCAGCAGTGAGATCAGGGGGGCTAATGAAAAACTGTTTTTT
TRBJ1-1	-	TRBV27	-	CASRVRGLLIPNTEAFF	TGTGCCAGCCGCGTCCGGGGACTCTTAATTCCCAACACTGAAGCTTTCTTT
TRBJ2-3	once	TRBV30	TRBD2	CAWSSGSTDTQYF	TGTGCCTGGTCTAGCGGGAGCACAGATACGCAGTATTTT
TRBJ2-2	-	TRBV6-5	TRBD2	CASSYDLRGTLGELFF	TGTGCCAGCAGTTACGACCTGCGGGGGACCCTCGGGGAGCTGTTTTTT
TRBJ1-1	-	TRBV28	-	CASSFGGSLTEAFF	TGTGCCAGCAGTTTTGGAGGGAGCCTCACTGAAGCTTTCTTT
TRBJ1-2	-	TRBV10-3	-	CAISDSSHTNYGYTF	TGTGCCATCAGTGACTCCAGTCATACTAACTATGGCTACACCTTC
TRBJ1-1	once	TRBV6-5	-	CASSPPGTEAFF	TGTGCCAGCAGCCCACCGGGCACTGAAGCTTTCTTT
TRBJ1-2	-	TRBV7-2	-	CASSLVTGGGYGYTF	TGTGCCAGCAGCCTAGTGACAGGAGGTGGCTATGGCTACACCTTC
TRBJ1-1	once	TRBV23-1	-	CASSQRLRRRGENKDTEAFF	TGCGCCAGCAGTCAACGCCTACGGAGGAGGGGCGAAAACAAGGACACTGAAGCTTTCTTT
TRBJ1-2	-	TRBV9	-	CASSTGSANYGYTF	TGTGCCAGCAGTACAGGGAGTGCTAACTATGGCTACACCTTC
TRBJ2-1	-	TRBV7-2	-	CASSLISGTYNEQFF	TGTGCCAGCAGCTTGATTAGCGGCACTTACAATGAGCAGTTCTTC
TRBJ2-6	-	TRBV11-1	TRBD1	CASSSLDRGPGANVLTF	TGTGCCAGCAGCTCCTTAGACAGGGGCCCTGGGGCCAACGTCCTGACTTTC
TRBJ2-2	-	TRBV6-1	-	CATSVGAANTGELFF	TGTGCCACCTCCGTAGGAGCAGCGAACACCGGGGAGCTGTTTTTT
TRBJ2-6	-	TRBV5-1	-	CASSLTQVDSGANVLTF	TGCGCCAGCAGCTTGACACAGGTAGACTCTGGGGCCAACGTCCTGACTTTC
TRBJ2-5	once	TRBV5-6	TRBD2	CASNRLREGSQETQYF	TGTGCCAGCAACCGACTGCGGGAGGGGAGCCAAGAGACCCAGTACTTC
TRBJ2-5	-	TRBV27	TRBD2	CASSLGLAGPNKETQYF	TGTGCCAGCAGTTTGGGACTAGCGGGACCAAACAAAGAGACCCAGTACTTC
TRBJ2-1	-	TRBV27	-	CASSFRAPGGPGNEQFF	TGTGCCAGCAGTTTTAGAGCCCCCGGGGGGCCGGGCAATGAGCAGTTCTTC
TRBJ1-1	-	TRBV10-3	-	CAISETGNTEAFF	TGTGCCATCAGTGAAACAGGGAACACTGAAGCTTTCTTT
TRBJ1-1	-	TRBV11-2	TRBD1	CASSLMTGSWSTEAFF	TGTGCCAGCAGCTTGATGACAGGGTCTTGGAGCACTGAAGCTTTCTTT
TRBJ1-3	-	TRBV25-1	TRBD1	CASSGTGGPGNTIYF	TGTGCCAGCAGTGGGACAGGGGGACCTGGAAACACCATATATTTT
TRBJ1-6	-	TRBV6-1	-	CASLWSGVESPLHF	TGTGCCAGCTTGTGGTCAGGGGTCGAATCACCCCTCCACTTT
TRBJ1-1	-	TRBV7-8	-	CASSLGGVSVTEAFF	TGTGCCAGCAGCTTAGGGGGGGTTTCTGTCACTGAAGCTTTCTTT
TRBJ1-1	-	TRBV28	-	CASTREGNTEAFF	TGTGCCAGCACCAGGGAGGGGAACACTGAAGCTTTCTTT
TRBJ2-1	once	TRBV5-1	TRBD1	CASSLGQGLSNEQFF	TGCGCCAGCAGCCTAGGACAGGGGTTGAGCAATGAGCAGTTCTTC
TRBJ1-1	-	TRBV5-6	-	CASSLPRSEAFF	TGTGCCAGCAGCCTACCTCGTTCTGAAGCTTTCTTT
TRBJ1-1	-	TRBV6-1	TRBD1	CASRLQGRAFF	TGTGCCAGCAGACTACAGGGGAGGGCTTTCTTT
TRBJ2-5	-	TRBV5-1	TRBD2	CASRRWAGGAETQYF	TGCGCCAGCAGAAGGTGGGCCGGGGGGGCCGAGACCCAGTACTTC
TRBJ2-2	-	TRBV1	-	CTSSQGHGRAGELFF	TGCACCAGCAGCCAAGGGCACGGGAGGGCCGGGGAGCTGTTTTTT
TRBJ1-1	-	TRBV19	TRBD1	CASSIDWGTENTEAFF	TGTGCCAGTAGTATAGATTGGGGGACAGAGAACACTGAAGCTTTCTTT
TRBJ1-5	-	TRBV14	TRBD1	CASSRKAGPGQFNQPQHF	TGTGCCAGCAGCCGAAAGGCCGGACCGGGACAGTTCAATCAGCCCCAGCATTTT
TRBJ2-7	-	TRBV5-1	-	CASSLEQGYEQYF	TGCGCCAGCAGCTTGGAACAGGGATACGAGCAGTACTTC
TRBJ1-5	once	TRBV2	TRBD1	CASSEMGTVNQPQHF	TGTGCCAGCAGTGAAATGGGGACAGTCAATCAGCCCCAGCATTTT
TRBJ2-1	-	TRBV6-1	TRBD2	CASSEARRLGGDNEQFF	TGTGCCAGCAGTGAAGCGCGTCGGCTCGGGGGGGACAATGAGCAGTTCTTC
TRBJ2-7	-	TRBV11-2	-	CASSDWYEQYF	TGTGCCAGCAGCGACTGGTACGAGCAGTACTTC
TRBJ2-3	-	TRBV27	-	CASSLLAGTKDTQYF	TGTGCCAGCAGTTTACTGGCGGGAACGAAAGATACGCAGTATTTT
TRBJ1-1	-	TRBV4-3	-	CASSQGTESRRDSEAFF	TGCGCCAGCAGCCAAGGGACGGAATCCCGCAGGGACTCTGAAGCTTTCTTT
TRBJ2-5	few	TRBV4-1	-	CASSQGLLGGGETQYF	TGCGCCAGCAGCCAAGGGTTGTTAGGGGGAGGGGAGACCCAGTACTTC
TRBJ2-7	-	TRBV4-3	TRBD2	CASSQDGLAGGSREQYF	TGCGCCAGCAGCCAAGATGGGCTAGCGGGAGGCTCTAGGGAGCAGTACTTC
TRBJ2-3	-	TRBV13	-	CASSLAGPSTDTQYF	TGTGCCAGCAGCTTGGCGGGACCTAGCACAGATACGCAGTATTTT
TRBJ1-1	-	TRBV5-1	TRBD1	CASSWGGTGTEAFF	TGCGCCAGCAGCTGGGGAGGGACAGGCACTGAAGCTTTCTTT
TRBJ1-1	-	TRBV5-4	-	CASSRNRDESEAFF	TGTGCCAGCAGCCGAAACAGGGATGAATCTGAAGCTTTCTTT
TRBJ2-6	-	TRBV4-1	-	CASSLLRLSGANVLTF	TGCGCCAGCAGCCTTCTCCGTCTCTCTGGGGCCAACGTCCTGACTTTC
TRBJ1-2	-	TRBV28	-	CASSSRSGFYGYTF	TGTGCCAGCAGTTCCCGCTCAGGTTTCTATGGCTACACCTTC
TRBJ1-2	-	TRBV5-1	TRBD1	CASSPTGGNYGYTF	TGCGCCAGCAGCCCAACAGGGGGCAACTATGGCTACACCTTC
TRBJ2-4	-	TRBV2	-	CASSERRDVIQYF	TGTGCCAGCAGTGAAAGGAGGGATGTCATTCAGTACTTC
TRBJ2-2	-	TRBV6-6	-	CASVTGEDTGELFF	TGTGCCAGCGTAACTGGGGAGGACACCGGGGAGCTGTTTTTT
TRBJ1-1	-	TRBV29-1	-	CSVRPTMNTEAFF	TGCAGCGTCCGCCCCACTATGAACACTGAAGCTTTCTTT
TRBJ2-5	once	TRBV4-2	-	CASSQDLEGGRETQYF	TGTGCCAGCAGCCAAGATTTAGAGGGGGGGCGAGAGACCCAGTACTTC
TRBJ2-3	-	TRBV6-1	-	CASRIEGTDTQYF	TGTGCCAGCAGAATAGAAGGCACAGATACGCAGTATTTT
TRBJ2-7	-	TRBV7-2	TRBD2	CASSYSSGLYEQYF	TGTGCCAGCAGCTATTCTAGCGGCCTCTACGAGCAGTACTTC
TRBJ2-5	-	TRBV29-1	-	CSVLGGQETQYF	TGCAGCGTCTTGGGAGGACAAGAGACCCAGTACTTC
TRBJ1-4	-	TRBV27	-	CASRFRGGTNEKLFF	TGTGCCAGCAGATTCAGGGGCGGAACTAATGAAAAACTGTTTTTT
TRBJ2-3	-	TRBV5-1	TRBD2	CASSLTSGGSTDTQYF	TGCGCCAGCAGCTTGACTAGCGGGGGTAGCACAGATACGCAGTATTTT
TRBJ2-3	-	TRBV11-3	-	CASSLRYTDTQYF	TGTGCCAGCAGCTTGAGGTACACAGATACGCAGTATTTT
TRBJ1-2	-	TRBV12-5	TRBD1	CASGLPTGSGYTF	TGTGCTAGTGGTTTACCGACAGGGAGCGGCTACACCTTC